This T cell receptor (beta chain) emerged from a study of response to subunit inactivated influenza vaccine. Findings and limits, study-wide: It was the authors' suggestion that each seasonal influenza vaccination recruits few new T cells.

TCRdb ran MiXCR on the RT-PCR reads and lists one entry per CDR3 protein. The repertoire consists of roughly 790,000 distinct CDR3 sequences, with about 20% occurring once and the leading ten covering around 9.6%. This clonotype was seen only a few times. The antigen is undetermined. Between the trimmed V and J ends, which lost 0 bases and 1 base, there was a span of 16 bases. Germline assignment: CDR1 SGHDT and CDR2 YYEEEE. This CDR3 region has 17 residues. This material consisted of PBMCs from blood, taken 5 to 6 days after vaccination. The V and J genes are TRBV5-6 and TRBJ1-1, with D possibly TRBD1 on 6 matching bases. This clonotype was obtained from a man in his fifties or sixties who received an inactivated influenza vaccine. The CDR3 DNA reads as TGTGCCAGCAGCTTGGAGGCAGGGGTTTCTCCGAACACTGAAGCTTTCTTT. Translating it yields CASSLEAGVSPNTEAFF.